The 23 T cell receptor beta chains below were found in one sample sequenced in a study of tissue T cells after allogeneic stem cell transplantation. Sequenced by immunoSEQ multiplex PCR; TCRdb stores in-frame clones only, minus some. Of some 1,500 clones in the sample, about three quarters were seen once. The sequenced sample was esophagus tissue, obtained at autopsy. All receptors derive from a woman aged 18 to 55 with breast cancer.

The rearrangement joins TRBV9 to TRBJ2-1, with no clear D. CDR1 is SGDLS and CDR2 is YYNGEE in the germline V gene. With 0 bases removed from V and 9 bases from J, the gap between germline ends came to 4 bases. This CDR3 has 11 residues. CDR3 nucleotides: TGTGCCAGCAGCGTAGGTGGTGAGCAGTTCTTC. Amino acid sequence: CASSVGGEQFF. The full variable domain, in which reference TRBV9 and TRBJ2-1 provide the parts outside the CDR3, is DSGVTQTPKHLITATGQRVTLRCSPRSGDLSVYWYQQSLDQGLQFLIQYYNGEERAKGNILERFSAQQFPDLHSELNLSSLELGDSALYFCASSVGGEQFFGPGTRLTVL.

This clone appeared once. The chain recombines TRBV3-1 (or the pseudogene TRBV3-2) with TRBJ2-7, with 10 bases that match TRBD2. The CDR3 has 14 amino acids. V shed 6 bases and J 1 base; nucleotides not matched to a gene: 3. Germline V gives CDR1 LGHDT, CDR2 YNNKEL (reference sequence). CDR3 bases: TGTGCCAGCAGACCTAGCGGGGGTTCCTACGAGCAGTACTTC. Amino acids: CASRPSGGSYEQYF.

Here the CDR3 DNA reads TGTGCCAGCAGTCCGACAACGGGGGATCAGCCCCAGCATTTT. Amino acid sequence: CASSPTTGDQPQHF. This chain uses TRBV6-2 or TRBV6-3 with TRBJ1-5, with D tentatively TRBD1 (5 bases). Germline values: CDR1 MNHEY, CDR2 SVGEGT. The CDR3 loop spans 14 amino acids. The V end was cut by 5 bases, the J end by 5 bases, with 13 bases between.

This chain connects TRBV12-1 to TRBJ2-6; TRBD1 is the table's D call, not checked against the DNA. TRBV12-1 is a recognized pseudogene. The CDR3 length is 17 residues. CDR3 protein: CVSSPSTPRSGANVLTF. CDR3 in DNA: TGTGTCAGCAGCCCATCGACACCCCGATCTGGGGCCAACGTCCTGACTTTC.

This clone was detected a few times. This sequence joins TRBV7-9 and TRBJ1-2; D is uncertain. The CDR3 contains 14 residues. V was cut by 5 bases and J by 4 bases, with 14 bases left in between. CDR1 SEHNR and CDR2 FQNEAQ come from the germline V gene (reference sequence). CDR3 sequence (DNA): TGTGCCAGCAGCCCCACGACTGGGGTCTATGGCTACACCTTC. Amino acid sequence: CASSPTTGVYGYTF.

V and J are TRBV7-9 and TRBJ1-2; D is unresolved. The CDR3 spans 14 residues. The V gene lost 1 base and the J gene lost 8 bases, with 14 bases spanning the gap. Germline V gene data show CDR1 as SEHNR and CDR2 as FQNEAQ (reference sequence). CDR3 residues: CASSLVDRRKGYTF. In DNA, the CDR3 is TGTGCCAGCAGCTTAGTGGACCGGAGAAAGGGCTACACCTTC.

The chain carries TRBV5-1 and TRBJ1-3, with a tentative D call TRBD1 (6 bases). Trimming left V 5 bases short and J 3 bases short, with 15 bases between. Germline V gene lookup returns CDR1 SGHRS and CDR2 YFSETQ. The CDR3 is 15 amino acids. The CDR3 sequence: CASRAQGESGNTIYF. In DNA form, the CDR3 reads TGCGCCAGCAGAGCACAGGGAGAAAGTGGAAACACCATATATTTT. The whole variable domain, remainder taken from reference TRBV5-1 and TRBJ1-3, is KAGVTQTPRYLIKTRGQQVTLSCSPISGHRSVSWYQQTPGQGLQFLFEYFSETQRNKGNFPGRFSGRQFSNSRSEMNVSTLELGDSALYLCASRAQGESGNTIYFGEGSWLTVV.

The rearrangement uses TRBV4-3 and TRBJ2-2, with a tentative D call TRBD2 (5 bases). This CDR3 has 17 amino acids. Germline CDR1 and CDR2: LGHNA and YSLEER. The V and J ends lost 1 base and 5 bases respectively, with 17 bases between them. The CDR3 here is CASSQVGSGKDTGELFF. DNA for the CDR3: TGCGCCAGCAGCCAAGTTGGATCGGGGAAGGATACCGGGGAGCTGTTTTTT.

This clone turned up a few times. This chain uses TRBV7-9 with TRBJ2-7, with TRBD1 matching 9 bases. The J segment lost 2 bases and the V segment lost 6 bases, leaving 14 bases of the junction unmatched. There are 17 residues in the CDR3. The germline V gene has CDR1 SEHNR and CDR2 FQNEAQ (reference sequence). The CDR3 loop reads CASRSTGGSMLAYEQYF. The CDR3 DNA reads TGTGCCAGCAGGAGCACAGGGGGCTCAATGTTAGCCTACGAGCAGTACTTC.

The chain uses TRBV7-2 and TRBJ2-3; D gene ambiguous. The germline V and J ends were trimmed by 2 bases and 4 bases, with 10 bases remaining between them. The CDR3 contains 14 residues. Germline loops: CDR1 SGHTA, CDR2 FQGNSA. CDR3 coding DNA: TGTGCCAGCAGCTTAATTTCTAATCCAGATACGCAGTATTTT. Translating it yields CASSLISNPDTQYF.

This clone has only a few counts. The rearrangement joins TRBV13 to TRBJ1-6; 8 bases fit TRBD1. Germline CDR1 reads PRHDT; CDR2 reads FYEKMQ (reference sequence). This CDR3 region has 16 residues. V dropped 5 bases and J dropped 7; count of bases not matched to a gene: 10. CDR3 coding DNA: TGTGCCAGCAGCCCCACTGGCAGACAGGGGAATTCACCCCTCCACTTT. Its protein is CASSPTGRQGNSPLHF. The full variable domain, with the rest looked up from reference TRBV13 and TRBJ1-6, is AAGVIQSPRHLIKEKRETATLKCYPIPRHDTVYWYQQGPGQDPQFLISFYEKMQSDKGSIPDRFSAQQFSDYHSELNMSSLELGDSALYFCASSPTGRQGNSPLHFGNGTRLTVT.

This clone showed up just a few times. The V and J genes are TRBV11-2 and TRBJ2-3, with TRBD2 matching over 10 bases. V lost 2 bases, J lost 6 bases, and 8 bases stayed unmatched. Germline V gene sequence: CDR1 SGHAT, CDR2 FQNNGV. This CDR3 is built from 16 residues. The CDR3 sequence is CASSLFGGTSDDTQYF. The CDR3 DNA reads TGTGCCAGCAGCTTATTTGGAGGGACTAGCGACGATACGCAGTATTTT.

The CDR3 nucleotides are TGTGCCAGCACAAACCAAGCTGGGTACCACGAGCAGTACTTC. Residues: CASTNQAGYHEQYF. This rearrangement joins TRBV7-2 to TRBJ2-7; D is uncertain. V lost 7 bases and J lost 5, with 18 bases in between. This CDR3 has 14 residues. Germline CDR1 reads SGHTA; CDR2 reads FQGNSA.

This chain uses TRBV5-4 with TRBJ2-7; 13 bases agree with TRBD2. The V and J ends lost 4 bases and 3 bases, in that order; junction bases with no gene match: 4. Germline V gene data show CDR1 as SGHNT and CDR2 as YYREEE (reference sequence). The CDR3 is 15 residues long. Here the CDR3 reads CASSAGLAGDYEQYF. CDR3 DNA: TGTGCCAGCAGCGCCGGACTAGCGGGAGACTACGAGCAGTACTTC.

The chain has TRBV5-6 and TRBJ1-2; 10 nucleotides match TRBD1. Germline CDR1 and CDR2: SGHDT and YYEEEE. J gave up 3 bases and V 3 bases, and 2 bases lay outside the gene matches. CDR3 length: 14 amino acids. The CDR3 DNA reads TGTGCCAGCAGCTCGGGACAGGGGTACTATGGCTACACCTTC. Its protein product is CASSSGQGYYGYTF. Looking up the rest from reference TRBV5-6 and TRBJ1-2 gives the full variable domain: DAGVTQSPTHLIKTRGQQVTLRCSPKSGHDTVSWYQQALGQGPQFIFQYYEEEERQRGNFPDRFSGHQFPNYSSELNVNALLLGDSALYLCASSSGQGYYGYTFGSGTRLTVV.

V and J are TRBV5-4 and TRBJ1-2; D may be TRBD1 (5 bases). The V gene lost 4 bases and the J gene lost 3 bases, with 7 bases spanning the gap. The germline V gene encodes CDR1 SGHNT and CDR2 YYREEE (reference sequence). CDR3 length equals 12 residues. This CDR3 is CASSETDYGYTF. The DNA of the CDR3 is TGTGCCAGCAGCGAGACAGACTATGGCTACACCTTC.

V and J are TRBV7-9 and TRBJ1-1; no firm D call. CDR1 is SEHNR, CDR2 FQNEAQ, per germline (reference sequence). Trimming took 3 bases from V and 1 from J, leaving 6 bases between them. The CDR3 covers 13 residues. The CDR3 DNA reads TGTGCCAGCAGCTTCGGACCGAACACTGAAGCTTTCTTT. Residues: CASSFGPNTEAFF.

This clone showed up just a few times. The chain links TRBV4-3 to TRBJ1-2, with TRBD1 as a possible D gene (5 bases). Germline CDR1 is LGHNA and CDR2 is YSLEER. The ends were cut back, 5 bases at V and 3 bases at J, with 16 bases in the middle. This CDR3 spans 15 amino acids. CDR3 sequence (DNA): TGCGCCAGCAGCTCAAGAGTGGGCAGGGACTATGGCTACACCTTC. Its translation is CASSSRVGRDYGYTF.

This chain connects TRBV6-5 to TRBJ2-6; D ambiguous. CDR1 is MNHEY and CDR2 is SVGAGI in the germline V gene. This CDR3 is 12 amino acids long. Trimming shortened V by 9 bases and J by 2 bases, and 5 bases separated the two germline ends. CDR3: CASRTGANVLTF. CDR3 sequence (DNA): TGTGCCAGTCGGACTGGGGCCAACGTCCTGACTTTC.

The chain's CDR3 is CASSPGTGGINEQYF. Written as DNA, the CDR3 is TGTGCCAGCAGTCCTGGGACAGGGGGTATCAACGAGCAGTACTTC. The J gene is TRBJ2-7, the V gene TRBV27, with TRBD1 identical over 11 bases. CDR1 and CDR2 from the germline V gene are MNHEY and SMNVEV (reference sequence). The CDR3 totals 15 residues. Germline trimming cut 5 bases from V and 5 bases from J; bases unmatched to any gene: 8.

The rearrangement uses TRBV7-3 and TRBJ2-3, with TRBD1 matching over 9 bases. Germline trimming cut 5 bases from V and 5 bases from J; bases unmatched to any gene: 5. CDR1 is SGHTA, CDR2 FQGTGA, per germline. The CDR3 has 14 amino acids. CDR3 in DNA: TGTGCCAGCAGCCGCACAGGGGGCAAAGATACGCAGTATTTT. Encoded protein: CASSRTGGKDTQYF.

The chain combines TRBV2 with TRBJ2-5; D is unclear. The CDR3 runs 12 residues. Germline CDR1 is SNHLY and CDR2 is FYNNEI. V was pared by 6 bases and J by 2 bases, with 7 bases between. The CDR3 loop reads CASSSEQETQYF. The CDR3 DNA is TGTGCCAGCAGCAGCGAGCAAGAGACCCAGTACTTC.

The DNA of the CDR3 is TGTGCCTCTTCCGGACTAGCATTTGATACGCAGTATTTT. Its translation is CASSGLAFDTQYF. The chain joins TRBV28 to TRBJ2-3; TRBD2 agrees at 8 bases. After removal of 11 bases from V and 6 bases from J, the junction contained 10 bases not matched to a gene. The CDR3 spans 13 residues. In germline, CDR1 is MDHEN, CDR2 SYDVKM.